This T cell receptor (beta chain) was recorded in a study of blood T cells in healthy people across ages. A second PCR of roughly 7 to 11 cycles used a sample-barcoded 5' primer and a J-beta primer mix. TCRdb re-analysed the 5' RACE reads in MiXCR, keeping a single row per CDR3 protein. The sample contains about 930,000 distinct CDR3 sequences, almost 30% of which appear only once. Study-level points and caveats: Per million T cells, TCR beta diversity dropped about linearly as age rose.

On this clonotype itself: The antigen is not known.

These same data were also listed under a study on T cells of mothers and their children.

The clonotype was recovered from a woman in her thirties or forties in good health. Material for sequencing was blood.

The CDR3 is CASSQAEAGGYGANVLTF. CDR3 DNA: TGCGCCAGCAGCCAAGCTGAGGCAGGGGGCTATGGGGCCAACGTCCTGACTTTC. The rearrangement links TRBV4-1 to TRBJ2-6; 8 bases match TRBD1. Germline V gene data show CDR1 as MGHRA and CDR2 as YSYEKL. The CDR3 length is 18 residues. J lost 3 bases, V lost 1 base, and 8 bases had no gene match.